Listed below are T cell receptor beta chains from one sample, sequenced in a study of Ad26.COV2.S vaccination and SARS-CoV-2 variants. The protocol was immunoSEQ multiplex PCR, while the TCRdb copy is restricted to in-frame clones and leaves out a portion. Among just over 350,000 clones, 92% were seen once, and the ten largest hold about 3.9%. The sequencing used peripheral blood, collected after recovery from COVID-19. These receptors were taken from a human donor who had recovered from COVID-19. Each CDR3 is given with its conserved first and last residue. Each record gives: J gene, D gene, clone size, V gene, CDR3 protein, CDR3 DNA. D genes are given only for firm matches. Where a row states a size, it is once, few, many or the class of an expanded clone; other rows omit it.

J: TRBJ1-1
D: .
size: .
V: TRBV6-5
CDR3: CASSLHMNTEAFF
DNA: TGTGCCAGCAGTCTGCACATGAACACTGAAGCTTTCTTT

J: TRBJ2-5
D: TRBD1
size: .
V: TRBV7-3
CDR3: CASSSTGGGLETQYF
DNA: TGTGCCAGCAGCTCAACAGGGGGCGGTCTAGAGACCCAGTACTTC

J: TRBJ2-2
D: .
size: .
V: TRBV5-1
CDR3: CASSLVYGRNSTGELFF
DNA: TGCGCCAGCAGCTTGGTCTACGGGCGGAACTCCACCGGGGAGCTGTTTTTT

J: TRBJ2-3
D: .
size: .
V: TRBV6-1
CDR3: CASSYRLSTDTQYF
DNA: TGTGCCAGCAGTTATCGGCTTAGCACAGATACGCAGTATTTT

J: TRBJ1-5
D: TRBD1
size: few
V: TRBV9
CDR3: CASSLGGVQPQHF
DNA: TGTGCCAGCAGCCTAGGGGGCGTCCAGCCCCAGCATTTT

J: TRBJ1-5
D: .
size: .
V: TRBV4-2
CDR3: CASSQQTGENQPQHF
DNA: TGTGCCAGCAGCCAACAAACGGGGGAGAATCAGCCCCAGCATTTT

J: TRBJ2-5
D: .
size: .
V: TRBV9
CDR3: CASSVGDGVQETQYF
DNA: TGTGCCAGCAGCGTAGGGGACGGAGTCCAAGAGACCCAGTACTTC

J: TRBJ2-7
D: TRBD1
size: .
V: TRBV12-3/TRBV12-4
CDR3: CASSLTGGEQYF
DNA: TGTGCCAGCAGTCTGACAGGGGGCGAGCAGTACTTC

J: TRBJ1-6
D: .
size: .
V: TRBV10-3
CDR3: CASRGWNSPLHF
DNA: TGTGCCAGCCGAGGATGGAATTCACCCCTCCACTTT

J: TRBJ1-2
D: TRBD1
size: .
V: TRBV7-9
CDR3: CASSSTRDRGYGYTF
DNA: TGTGCCAGCAGCTCGACGCGGGACAGGGGCTATGGCTACACCTTC

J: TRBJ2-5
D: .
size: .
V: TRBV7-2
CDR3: CASSVTGLETQYF
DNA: TGTGCCAGCAGCGTTACAGGGTTGGAGACCCAGTACTTC

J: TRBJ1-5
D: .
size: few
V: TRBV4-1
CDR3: CASSQVQGRVSNQPQHF
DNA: TGCGCCAGCAGCCAAGTTCAAGGACGGGTTAGCAATCAGCCCCAGCATTTT

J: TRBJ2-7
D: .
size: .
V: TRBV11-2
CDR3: CASSLARALSKQYF
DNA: TGTGCCAGCAGCTTGGCTCGGGCATTGTCAAAGCAGTACTTC

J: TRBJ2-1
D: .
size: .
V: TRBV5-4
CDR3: CASSLRQGRNEQFF
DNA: TGTGCCAGCAGCTTGCGTCAGGGGCGAAATGAGCAGTTCTTC

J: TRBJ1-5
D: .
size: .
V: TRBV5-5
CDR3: CASSQLDGPQHF
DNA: TGTGCCAGCAGCCAATTGGATGGCCCCCAGCATTTT

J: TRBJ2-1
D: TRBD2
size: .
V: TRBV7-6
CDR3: CASSLAFPAGGENEQFF
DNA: TGTGCCAGCAGCTTAGCGTTCCCAGCGGGGGGGGAAAATGAGCAGTTCTTC

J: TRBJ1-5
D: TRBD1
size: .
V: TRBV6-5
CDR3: CASSSDRVIGQPQHF
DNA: TGTGCCAGCAGTTCGGACAGGGTTATAGGTCAGCCCCAGCATTTT

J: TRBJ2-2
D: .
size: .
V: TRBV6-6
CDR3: CASREFETGELFF
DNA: TGTGCCAGCAGGGAGTTCGAAACCGGGGAGCTGTTTTTT

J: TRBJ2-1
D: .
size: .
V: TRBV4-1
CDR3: CASSQAASSYNEQFF
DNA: TGCGCCAGCAGCCAAGCCGCGAGCTCCTACAATGAGCAGTTCTTC

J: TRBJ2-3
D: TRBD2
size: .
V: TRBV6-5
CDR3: CASSYFAGDTDTQYF
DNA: TGTGCCAGCAGTTACTTCGCGGGGGACACAGATACGCAGTATTTT

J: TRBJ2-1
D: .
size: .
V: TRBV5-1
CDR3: CASSTWTGLEQFF
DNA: TGCGCCAGCAGCACCTGGACCGGTCTTGAGCAGTTCTTC

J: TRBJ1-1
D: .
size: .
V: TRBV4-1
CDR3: CASSQRNTEAFF
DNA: TGCGCCAGCAGCCAGAGGAACACTGAAGCTTTCTTT

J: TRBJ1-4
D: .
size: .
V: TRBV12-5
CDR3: CASSASATNEKLFF
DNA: TGTGCTAGTTCGGCCTCTGCAACTAATGAAAAACTGTTTTTT

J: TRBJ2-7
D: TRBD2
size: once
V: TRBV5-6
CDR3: CASSGQRGGPYEQYF
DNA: TGTGCCAGCTCAGGGCAGCGGGGGGGCCCATACGAGCAGTACTTC

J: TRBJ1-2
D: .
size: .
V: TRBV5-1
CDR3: CASSLDAGEGYTF
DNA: TGCGCCAGCAGCTTGGACGCGGGGGAAGGCTACACCTTC

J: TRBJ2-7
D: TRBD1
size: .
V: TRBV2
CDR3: CASALNSGTGAYEQYF
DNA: TGTGCCAGCGCCCTGAACTCCGGGACAGGGGCCTACGAGCAGTACTTC

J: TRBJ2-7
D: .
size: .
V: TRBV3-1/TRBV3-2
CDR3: CASSQEGQGNYEQYF
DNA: TGTGCCAGCAGCCAAGAGGGCCAGGGGAACTACGAGCAGTACTTC

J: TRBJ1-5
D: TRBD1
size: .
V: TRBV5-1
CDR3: CASSLTGGSNQPQHF
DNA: TGCGCCAGCAGCCTCACAGGGGGCAGCAATCAGCCCCAGCATTTT

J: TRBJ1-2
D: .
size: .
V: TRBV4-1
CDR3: CASSQDPGDYGYTF
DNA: TGCGCCAGCAGCCAAGACCCCGGGGACTATGGCTACACCTTC

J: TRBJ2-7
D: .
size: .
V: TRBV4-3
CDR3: CASSPIQGYEQYF
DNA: TGCGCCAGCAGCCCAATACAGGGTTACGAGCAGTACTTC

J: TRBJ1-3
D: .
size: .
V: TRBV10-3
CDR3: CAISEGVNTIYF
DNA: TGTGCCATCAGTGAGGGGGTGAACACCATATATTTT

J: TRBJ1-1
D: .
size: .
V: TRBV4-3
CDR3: CASSQEVGQLNTEAFF
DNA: TGCGCCAGCAGCCAAGAGGTCGGACAGCTGAACACTGAAGCTTTCTTT

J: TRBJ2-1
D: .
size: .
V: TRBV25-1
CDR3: CASSETRRRAGEQFF
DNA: TGTGCCAGCAGTGAGACTCGGCGTAGGGCCGGTGAGCAGTTCTTC

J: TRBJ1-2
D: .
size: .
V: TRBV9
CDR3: CASSPGPNYGYTF
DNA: TGTGCCAGCAGCCCCGGACCTAACTATGGCTACACCTTC

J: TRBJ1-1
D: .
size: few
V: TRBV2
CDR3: CASSEDRVGTEAFF
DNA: TGTGCCAGCAGCGAGGACCGAGTGGGTACTGAAGCTTTCTTT

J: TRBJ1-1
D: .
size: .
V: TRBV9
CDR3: CASSAGGGSTEAFF
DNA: TGTGCCAGCAGCGCGGGTGGGGGTAGCACTGAAGCTTTCTTT

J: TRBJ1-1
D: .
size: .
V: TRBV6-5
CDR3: CASSYRGSNTEAFF
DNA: TGTGCCAGCAGTTACAGGGGTTCTAACACTGAAGCTTTCTTT

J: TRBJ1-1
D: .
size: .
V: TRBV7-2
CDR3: CASSLEGLGAEAFF
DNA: TGTGCCAGCAGCTTGGAAGGACTAGGGGCTGAAGCTTTCTTT